This T cell receptor beta chain originates from a study of blood T cell repertoires in COVID-19 (dated by TCRdb to 2020 to 2022). Concerning the study at large: Collaborator samples came from the United States, Italy and Spain and covered acute and convalescent phases of COVID-19. The material from the prospective study consisted of cDNA or gDNA derived from T cells, B-cell-depleted T cells, or PBMCs. Where HLA class I and class II types were available, the types were taken from metadata supplied by the sample provider, not from assay-based typing. The samples were drawn from the first 160 participants of the ongoing ImmuneRACE study and from 1,200 or so subjects provided by 6 global collaborators. The repertoires were released in a freely available public database meant as a resource for research on the immune response to SARS-CoV-2. Subjects who had been exposed to COVID-19, were actively infected with it, or had recovered from it provided the deeply sampled blood TCRbeta repertoires that made up the dataset. Sample metadata almost always included a de-identified subject ID, COVID-19 status, age in years and sex.

In the case of this clone: Its cognate antigen has yet to be identified. No much larger clone is present one base from it, and per-base qualities are unavailable.

The collaborating institutions used their own protocols to collect whole blood in K2EDTA tubes. For TCRbeta analysis, collaborators shipped samples as frozen whole blood, isolated PBMCs, or DNA extracted from either of those sample types. From the cysteine through the phenylalanine, the CDR3 covers 17 amino acids. Only the CDR3 DNA is retained, 51 bases long and in frame from the first base. CDR1 and CDR2 are drawn from the germline V gene: SGHDT, YYEEEE. V ends up 3 bases short and J 2 bases short, with an unmatched junction base count of 11. The research as a whole found: Clinical and demographic metadata were provided uncurated, with the amount varying by source and participant.

TCRbeta CDR3 regions were amplified from genomic DNA using the immunoSEQ Assay, a bias-controlled multiplex PCR. Per the original workflow: Nucleated cell counts per sample were estimated from amplification of reference gene primers within the assay. Sequence reads were collapsed and filtered to measure the absolute abundance of every unique TCRbeta CDR3 rearrangement. For each sample, productive Simpson clonality was calculated as the square root of Simpson's diversity index across productive rearrangements. In TCRdb, the immuneACCESS table is reduced to in-frame sequences with V and J assigned. These tables do not hold every clone; where another copy was compared, an unresolved V gene accounts for under half, and the others remain unexplained. V and J calls and clone size are given by that table; D and trimming were obtained from the DNA. The sample table lists approximately 75,000 clones, less than 90% of them with a count of one. The ten largest make up 15% to 20% of the sample.

The origin of this receptor is a woman at least 80 years old with acute or convalescent COVID-19. This chain joins TRBV5-6 to TRBJ1-5; TRBD1 aligns with 7 central bases. The source material was peripheral blood. The DNA reads TGTGCCAGCAGCTCGGTTCACGGGACAGAGCGCAATCAGCCCCAGCATTTT. Its translation is CASSSVHGTERNQPQHF. Joined to the reference TRBV5-6 and TRBJ1-5 proteins, this CDR3 gives the full variable domain: DAGVTQSPTHLIKTRGQQVTLRCSPKSGHDTVSWYQQALGQGPQFIFQYYEEEERQRGNFPDRFSGHQFPNYSSELNVNALLLGDSALYLCASSSVHGTERNQPQHFGDGTRLSIL.